The 24 T cell receptor beta chains reported below all come from one sample, sequenced in a study of T cells in Graves' hyperthyroidism and ophthalmopathy. There were TCR beta CDR3 regions amplified from RNA transcripts. Researchers ran a first-round RT-PCR on the TCR CDR3 using the HTBI primer set. TCRdb re-called the multiplex PCR reads with MiXCR, one entry per CDR3 protein. The sample has about 590,000 distinct CDR3 sequences; about 15% are singletons. Sequencing was carried out using blood. All receptors derive from a woman in her twenties or thirties with Graves' hyperthyroidism.

A few counts support this clonotype. The chain recombines TRBV6-2 or TRBV6-3 with TRBJ2-3; no definite D call. The CDR3 contains 13 residues. Trimming took 4 bases from V and 6 from J, leaving 11 bases between them. Germline V gene lookup returns CDR1 MNHEY and CDR2 SVGEGT. CDR3 loop: CASSSLSPDTQYF. DNA for the CDR3: TGTGCCAGCAGTTCCCTAAGTCCGGATACGCAGTATTTT.

This clonotype has more than one count but fewer than ten. J is TRBJ2-7 and V is TRBV27; D remains ambiguous. Germline V gene lookup returns CDR1 MNHEY and CDR2 SMNVEV (reference sequence). The CDR3 length is 13 residues. Trimming pared 5 bases from V and 3 bases from J, leaving 11 bases between. CDR3 bases: TGTGCCAGCAGTCCCAGCACACTCTACGAGCAGTACTTC. It codes for CASSPSTLYEQYF.

The sample holds a few counts of this clonotype. J is TRBJ2-5 and V is TRBV13; 11 bases map to TRBD2. With V trimmed by 5 bases and J by 5 bases, 13 bases remained unmatched. Germline V lookup: CDR1 PRHDT, CDR2 FYEKMQ (reference sequence). The CDR3 covers 17 residues. The DNA of the CDR3 is TGTGCCAGCAGCCCGTCCCGACTAGCGGGACTCGGGGAGACCCAGTACTTC. Its translation: CASSPSRLAGLGETQYF.

For this clonotype: A single base separates this from a much larger clone, so it may be a read error. The rearrangement uses TRBV28 and TRBJ2-5; 7 bases fit TRBD2. Germline V CDR1 and CDR2: MDHEN, SYDVKM. CDR3 length equals 14 residues. The CDR3 DNA follows: TGTGCCAGCAGTTTTGTCAGGGCGCGGGAGACCCAGTCCTTC. It yields the protein CASSFVRARETQSF.

The CDR3 here is CASSLMILAGNPDTQYF. As DNA, the CDR3 is TGTGCCAGCAGCCTTATGATACTAGCGGGAAATCCTGATACGCAGTATTTT. The chain combines TRBV11-2 with TRBJ2-3; 10 nucleotides line up with TRBD2. Germline V gene sequence: CDR1 SGHAT, CDR2 FQNNGV. J gave up 6 bases and V 5 bases, and 14 bases lay outside the gene matches. This CDR3 is built from 17 residues.

This clonotype was recorded many times. The genes are TRBV12-3 or TRBV12-4 and TRBJ2-1, with D possibly being TRBD2 (6 bases). The CDR3 is made up of 14 amino acids. V was trimmed by 1 base and J by 3 bases, leaving 7 bases between them. The CDR3 loop is CASSLGDFYNEQFF. The CDR3 nucleotides read TGTGCCAGCAGTTTAGGGGACTTCTACAATGAGCAGTTCTTC.

On this clonotype: A clone one base away is much larger, so this may be a read error. The rearrangement joins TRBV5-1 to TRBJ1-2; no definite D call. The CDR3 has 13 residues. V lost 1 base, J lost 4 bases, and 8 bases lay in between. Germline CDR1 and CDR2: SGHRS and YFSETQ. The CDR3 here is CASSLNPSYGYTF. The DNA of the CDR3 is TGCGCCAGCAGCTTGAATCCGAGCTATGGCTACACCTTC.

This CDR3 is CASSPLGLPQETQYF. DNA of the CDR3: TGTGCCAGCAGCCCCCTCGGGCTACCCCAAGAGACCCAGTACTTC. The chain couples TRBV7-3 to TRBJ2-5; no firm D call. Germline-derived CDR1 and CDR2 are SGHTA and FQGTGA. The V gene lost 5 bases and the J gene lost 1 base, with 14 bases spanning the gap. The CDR3 totals 15 residues.

This clonotype was found many times. V usage is TRBV6-5 and J usage is TRBJ2-5; 10 bases fit TRBD2. Germline V lookup: CDR1 MNHEY, CDR2 SVGAGI. V trimming: 0 bases; J trimming: 2 bases; junction bases outside the gene matches: 3. The CDR3 has 16 amino acids. The CDR3 here is CASSYSALAGQETQYF. CDR3 nucleotides: TGTGCCAGCAGTTACTCGGCACTAGCGGGGCAAGAGACCCAGTACTTC.

This clonotype appeared many times. The chain joins TRBV15 to TRBJ2-7; 9 positions agree with TRBD1. The V gene's germline CDR1 is LNHNV and CDR2 YYDKDF (reference sequence). Trimming cost V 8 bases and J 7 bases; bases outside gene matches: 12. This CDR3 contains 14 residues. CDR3 protein: CATCNRDRDEEQYF. CDR3 DNA: TGTGCCACCTGCAACCGGGACAGGGATGAGGAGCAGTACTTC.

This clonotype came up once. The V gene is TRBV7-9, the J gene TRBJ2-1, with 8 positions matching TRBD2. Looked up from germline, CDR1 is SEHNR and CDR2 is FQNEAQ (reference sequence). Germline trimming cut 5 bases from V and 0 bases from J; bases unmatched to any gene: 9. The CDR3 contains 17 residues. CDR3 nucleotide sequence: TGTGCCAGCAGCCCCTCAGTAGCGGGGAGCTCCTACAATGAGCAGTTCTTC. Translating it yields CASSPSVAGSSYNEQFF. The full variable domain, rest sourced from reference TRBV7-9 and TRBJ2-1, is DTGVSQNPRHKITKRGQNVTFRCDPISEHNRLYWYRQTLGQGPEFLTYFQNEAQLEKSRLLSDRFSAERPKGSFSTLEIQRTEQGDSAMYLCASSPSVAGSSYNEQFFGPGTRLTVL.

This clonotype appeared a few times. The chain is built from TRBV5-6 and TRBJ2-5; D gene ambiguous. The CDR3 extends over 15 amino acids. V lost 0 bases, J lost 1 base, and 10 bases lay in between. CDR1 and CDR2 (germline): SGHDT, YYEEEE. Here the CDR3 DNA reads TGTGCCAGCAGCTTGGACACCGGCGGCCAAGAGACCCAGTACTTC. Amino acids: CASSLDTGGQETQYF.

This clonotype was detected ten times or more. The chain carries TRBV7-2 and TRBJ2-7; 7 nucleotides agree with TRBD2. Per the germline V gene, CDR1 is SGHTA and CDR2 is FQGNSA. V lost 2 bases and J lost 3; bases outside the gene matches: 4. The CDR3 loop spans 14 amino acids. The CDR3 spells CASSLQAGNYEQYF. The CDR3 coding sequence is TGTGCCAGCAGCTTACAAGCGGGGAACTACGAGCAGTACTTC.

This clonotype occurred many times. The gene calls are TRBV6-1 and TRBJ2-7; weak D call: TRBD1 (6 bases). The germline V and J ends were trimmed by 7 bases and 2 bases, with 15 bases remaining between them. This CDR3 comprises 14 residues. The V gene's germline CDR1 is MNHNS and CDR2 SASEGT. Here the CDR3 reads CASNDRSLPYEQYF. CDR3 sequence (DNA): TGTGCCAGCAATGACAGGAGTCTTCCCTACGAGCAGTACTTC.

There are many counts of this clonotype. The chain employs TRBV28 and TRBJ2-3, with 7 bases lining up with TRBD1. This CDR3 contains 16 residues. Germline V gene lookup returns CDR1 MDHEN and CDR2 SYDVKM. The trim removed 2 bases at V and 9 bases at J, leaving 14 bases unmatched. CDR3 in amino acids: CASSLETGIKIRTQYF. As DNA, the CDR3 is TGTGCCAGCAGTTTAGAGACAGGGATTAAAATTAGGACGCAGTATTTT. Variable domain in full (rest from reference TRBV28 and TRBJ2-3): DVKVTQSSRYLVKRTGEKVFLECVQDMDHENMFWYRQDPGLGLRLIYFSYDVKMKEKGDIPEGYSVSREKKERFSLILESASTNQTSMYLCASSLETGIKIRTQYFGPGTRLTVL.

The chain recombines TRBV20-1 with TRBJ2-7, with D perhaps matching TRBD1 (7 bases). The CDR3 spans 12 residues. Germline loops: CDR1 DFQATT, CDR2 SNEGSKA (reference sequence). Between the trimmed V and J ends, which lost 6 bases and 2 bases, there was a span of 11 bases. The CDR3 DNA is TGCAGTGCAGGGGGCGGGGCCTACGAGCAGTACTTC. It specifies CSAGGGAYEQYF.

The chain links TRBV19 to TRBJ1-3, with D tentatively TRBD1 (6 bases). This CDR3 contains 16 residues. The V gene lost 6 bases and the J gene lost 0 bases, with 15 bases spanning the gap. Germline V CDR1 and CDR2: LNHDA, SQIVND (reference sequence). The CDR3 sequence is CASSGRPGASGNTIYF. DNA for the CDR3: TGTGCCAGTAGCGGCCGCCCAGGGGCCTCTGGAAACACCATATATTTT.

This chain links TRBV5-5 with TRBJ1-4; D is possibly TRBD1 (5 bases). The germline V and J ends were trimmed by 0 bases and 8 bases, with 14 bases remaining between them. CDR3 size: 15 residues. Germline CDR1 SGHKS, CDR2 YYEKEE (reference sequence). CDR3 bases: TGTGCCAGCAGCTTGGTTGGGCAGGGTAACGAAAAACTGTTTTTT. Protein sequence: CASSLVGQGNEKLFF.

This clonotype was detected many times. This sequence joins TRBV3-1 and TRBJ2-1; 8 nucleotides match TRBD1. Germline CDR1 reads LGHDT; CDR2 reads YNNKEL (reference sequence). Unmatched junction bases numbered 2, after V lost 8 bases and J lost 2 bases. This CDR3 has 13 residues. The CDR3 DNA is TGTGCCAGCGCAGGGGGCGCCTACAATGAGCAGTTCTTC. This sequence encodes CASAGGAYNEQFF.

The rearrangement uses TRBV6-1 and TRBJ2-7; D possibly uses TRBD1 or TRBD2 (5 bases each). This CDR3 spans 15 amino acids. CDR1 MNHNS and CDR2 SASEGT come from the germline V gene. Trimming stripped 6 bases from V and 4 bases from J, with 19 bases between. The CDR3 DNA is TGTGCCAGCAGCCCCGTCGGGACGGGAATTTACGAGCAGTACTTC. Translating it yields CASSPVGTGIYEQYF.

The rearrangement uses TRBV15 and TRBJ2-7; perhaps TRBD2 as D (7 bases). The CDR3 consists of 16 residues. The V gene lost 0 bases and the J gene lost 2 bases, with 14 bases spanning the gap. Germline V CDR1 and CDR2: LNHNV, YYDKDF (reference sequence). CDR3 sequence (DNA): TGTGCCACCAGCAGAGATTCCGGGGGGCCGGCCTACGAGCAGTACTTC. Its translation: CATSRDSGGPAYEQYF.

The genes are TRBV2 and TRBJ2-7; D tentatively fits TRBD1 or TRBD2 (9 bases each). Deletions cut 4 bases from V and 4 bases from J, with 23 bases between. The germline CDR1 and CDR2 sequences are SNHLY and FYNNEI. The CDR3 loop spans 17 amino acids. The CDR3 DNA follows: TGTGCCAGCAGTGTCTGGGCGGGAGGGACAGGGAGGTACGAGCAGTACTTC. Its protein product is CASSVWAGGTGRYEQYF.

This clonotype was found a few times. The genes are TRBV7-9 and TRBJ1-5; D is unresolved. CDR1 SEHNR and CDR2 FQNEAQ come from the germline V gene (reference sequence). V was pared by 5 bases and J by 3 bases, with 11 bases between. The CDR3 is 14 amino acids. The CDR3: CASSGATVNQPQHF. CDR3 DNA: TGTGCCAGCAGCGGAGCCACCGTCAATCAGCCCCAGCATTTT.

In this sample, this clonotype turned up many times. This chain joins TRBV6-1 and TRBJ1-2; possible D gene TRBD1, 6 bases. The length of the CDR3 is 14 residues. V lost 7 bases and J lost 4, with 16 bases in between. The germline gives CDR1 MNHNS, CDR2 SASEGT. The CDR3 sequence is CASKTNRDGYGYTF. The CDR3 region has the DNA TGTGCCAGCAAGACAAACAGGGATGGCTATGGCTACACCTTC.